This T cell receptor (beta chain) was identified in a study of blood T cell repertoires in COVID-19. As for the study in general: Nucleic acid was either cDNA or gDNA, and it came from T cells, B-cell-depleted T cells, or PBMCs.

In the original analysis: The assay estimated nucleated cells by amplifying reference gene primers. Profiling relied on immunoSEQ multiplex PCR, and the TCRdb table lists in-frame clones only, not all of them. From that table come the V and J calls and clone size; the DNA was used to work out D and trimming. This table holds about 400,000 clones, 88% found once. This CDR3 has 20 residues. V was pared by 2 bases and J by 0 bases, with 15 bases of the junction left unmatched. Germline V gene sequence: CDR1 MNHEY, CDR2 SMNVEV (reference sequence). The chain links TRBV27 to TRBJ1-3; 8 nucleotides line up with TRBD1. Specimen: PBMCs or T cells enriched from blood (not recorded which). The sequence was collected from a woman aged 40 to 50 with acute COVID-19. CDR3 DNA: TGTGCCAGCAGTTTACATCCCCCCAGAGGACAGGGCTACTCTGGAAACACCATATATTTT. Amino acid sequence: CASSLHPPRGQGYSGNTIYF.